Below are 8 T cell receptor beta chains sequenced from a single sample in a study of blood T cells in healthy people across ages (dated by TCRdb to between 2015 and 2016). The library was built by means of 5' RACE. TCRdb lists the instrument as Illumina HiSeq 2500. A second PCR of about 6 to 11 cycles was run with a J-beta primer mix and a sample-barcoded 5' primer. Starting from the raw public reads, TCRdb applied fastp trimming at Q25, assembled clones with MiXCR and retained in-frame beta chains. Rows merge per CDR3 protein into single entries with the most common DNA and genes. The sample yields over 300,000 distinct CDR3 sequences; about half were counted once. The top ten clones comprise 45% to 65% of the sample. The material sequenced was blood. The receptor set was obtained from a man aged 55 to 70 in good health.

This chain uses TRBV20-1 with TRBJ2-7; D uncertain. V was pared by 3 bases and J by 2 bases, with 8 bases between. CDR1 is DFQATT, CDR2 SNEGSKA, per germline (reference sequence). The CDR3 is 12 residues long. The CDR3 sequence is CSARNKTYEQYF. Written as DNA, the CDR3 is TGCAGTGCTAGGAATAAAACCTACGAGCAGTACTTC.

The chain employs TRBV30 and TRBJ1-4; 12 bases are a match to TRBD1. Germline CDR1 and CDR2: GTSNPN and SVGIG (reference sequence). The CDR3 consists of 14 residues. Germline trimming cut 4 bases from V and 7 bases from J; bases unmatched to any gene: 4. CDR3 sequence: CAWTGTGGFEKLFF. CDR3 in DNA: TGTGCCTGGACCGGGACAGGGGGCTTTGAAAAACTGTTTTTT.

This CDR3 reads CASSRRDSNEQFF. CDR3 nucleotides: TGCGCCAGCAGCCGTAGGGACTCCAATGAGCAGTTCTTC. V is TRBV4-1 and J is TRBJ2-1, with TRBD2 as a possible D gene (6 bases). CDR3 length: 13 amino acids. V was cut by 4 bases and J by 6 bases, with 10 bases left in between. Germline V CDR1 and CDR2: MGHRA, YSYEKL.

Only a few counts were recorded for this clonotype. The chain joins TRBV11-2 to TRBJ2-1; TRBD2 might be the D (5 bases). This CDR3 has 15 amino acids. Germline V gene lookup returns CDR1 SGHAT and CDR2 FQNNGV. Trimming took off 5 bases at V and 8 bases at J, with 19 bases between the two ends. The CDR3 bases are TGTGCCAGCAGCCTCACTACTAGTAGGTTCGATGAGCAGTTCTTC. It is translated as CASSLTTSRFDEQFF.

To note about this clonotype: A junction boundary mismatches the germline segment, possibly from a read error. The CDR3 loop is CASGPFSGLTYSEQFF. CDR3 in DNA: TGTGCCAGCGGACCTTTTTCGGGACTAACCTACAGTGAGCAGTTCTTC. The chain employs TRBV27 and TRBJ2-1, with 7 bases fitting TRBD2. The CDR3 totals 16 residues. CDR1 MNHEY and CDR2 SMNVEV come from the germline V gene (reference sequence).

The chain uses TRBV7-8 and TRBJ2-7, with 8 bases identical to TRBD1. With V trimmed by 5 bases and J by 3 bases, 3 bases remained unmatched. The germline V gene has CDR1 SGHVS and CDR2 FQNEAQ. The CDR3 runs to 13 residues. This CDR3 reads CASSPDRVYEQYF. As DNA, the CDR3 is TGTGCCAGCAGCCCGGACAGGGTCTACGAGCAGTACTTC.

The rearrangement joins TRBV27 to TRBJ1-2; D perhaps matches TRBD1 (6 bases). This CDR3 has 14 amino acids. Germline V gives CDR1 MNHEY, CDR2 SMNVEV (reference sequence). V lost 3 bases to trimming and J lost 8 bases, with 16 bases between them. In nucleotides, the CDR3 is TGTGCCAGCAGTTTCCGGACAAGGGGGTACGGCTACACCTTC. Translating gives CASSFRTRGYGYTF.

J is TRBJ2-5 and V is TRBV20-1; no definite D call. The CDR3 is 15 amino acids. CDR1 DFQATT and CDR2 SNEGSKA come from the germline V gene (reference sequence). V dropped 2 bases and J dropped 2 bases, with 15 bases sitting between them. The CDR3 DNA is TGCAGTGCTAGAACCAACCCACCCCTTCAAGAGACCCAGTACTTC. It encodes CSARTNPPLQETQYF.